This TCR beta chain comes out of a study of blood T cell repertoires in COVID-19. CDR3 size: 15 residues. The V gene end was trimmed by 4 bases and the J gene end by 10 bases; junction bases not matched to a gene: 13. Germline V gene lookup returns CDR1 SGHKS and CDR2 YYEKEE (reference sequence). Assay used: immunoSEQ multiplex PCR; TCRdb lists only in-frame clones, some missing. The sample includes 50,000 to 75,000 clones, more than 75% of them seen just once. The chain couples TRBV5-5 to TRBJ2-1; TRBD1 matches at 8 bases. The TCR originated in a human donor in a cohort sampled during active COVID-19. Source material: peripheral blood. CDR3 nucleotides: TGTGCCAGCAGCCGGGACAGGATGCTCTTGGGCGAGCAGTTCTTC. It codes for CASSRDRMLLGEQFF.